This entry lists 2 T cell receptor beta chains sequenced from one sample in a study of Ad26.COV2.S vaccination and SARS-CoV-2 variants. TCRdb's table, derived via immunoSEQ multiplex PCR, lists solely in-frame clones and lacks some. This table holds around 450,000 clones, 89% found once. Treatment denoted: roughly 20 received Ad26.COV2.S at low or high dose, single or two shots; a few received placebo; per-sample allocation not given. Vaccine and placebo recipients were sampled on day 63 after the first injection. Specimen: peripheral blood, collected in a trial of Ad26.COV2.S vaccine versus placebo. Receptors originate from a person aged 18-60 years who received the Ad26.COV2.S COVID-19 vaccine or a placebo.

This sequence joins TRBV28 and TRBJ2-4; tentative D call: TRBD2 (6 bases). The length of the CDR3 is 14 residues. Trimming cost V 1 base and J 8 bases, with 12 bases left between them. The germline CDR1 and CDR2 sequences are MDHEN and SYDVKM. The CDR3 region is CASSLLLGRYIQYF. The CDR3 DNA reads as TGTGCCAGCAGTTTATTGCTGGGGAGGTACATTCAGTACTTC.

The chain joins TRBV6-1 to TRBJ2-3, with D perhaps matching TRBD2 (6 bases). Trimming cost V 1 base and J 6 bases, with 20 bases left between them. This CDR3 region has 17 residues. Germline values: CDR1 MNHNS, CDR2 SASEGT. The CDR3 nucleotides are TGTGCCAGCAGTGAAGGCCGGGACTCCAACTCCGCCGATACGCAGTATTTT. Amino acids: CASSEGRDSNSADTQYF.